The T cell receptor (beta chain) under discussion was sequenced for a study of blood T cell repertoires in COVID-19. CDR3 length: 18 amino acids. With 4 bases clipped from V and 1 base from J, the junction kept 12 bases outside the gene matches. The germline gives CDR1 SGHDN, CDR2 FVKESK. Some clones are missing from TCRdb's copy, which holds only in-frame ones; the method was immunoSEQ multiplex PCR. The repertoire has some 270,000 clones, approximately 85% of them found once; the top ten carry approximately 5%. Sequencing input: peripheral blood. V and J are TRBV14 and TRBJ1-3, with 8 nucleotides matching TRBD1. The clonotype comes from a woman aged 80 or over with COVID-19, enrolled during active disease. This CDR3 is CASSPPEGQAISGNTIYF. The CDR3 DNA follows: TGTGCCAGCAGCCCGCCGGAGGGACAGGCCATTTCTGGAAACACCATATATTTT.